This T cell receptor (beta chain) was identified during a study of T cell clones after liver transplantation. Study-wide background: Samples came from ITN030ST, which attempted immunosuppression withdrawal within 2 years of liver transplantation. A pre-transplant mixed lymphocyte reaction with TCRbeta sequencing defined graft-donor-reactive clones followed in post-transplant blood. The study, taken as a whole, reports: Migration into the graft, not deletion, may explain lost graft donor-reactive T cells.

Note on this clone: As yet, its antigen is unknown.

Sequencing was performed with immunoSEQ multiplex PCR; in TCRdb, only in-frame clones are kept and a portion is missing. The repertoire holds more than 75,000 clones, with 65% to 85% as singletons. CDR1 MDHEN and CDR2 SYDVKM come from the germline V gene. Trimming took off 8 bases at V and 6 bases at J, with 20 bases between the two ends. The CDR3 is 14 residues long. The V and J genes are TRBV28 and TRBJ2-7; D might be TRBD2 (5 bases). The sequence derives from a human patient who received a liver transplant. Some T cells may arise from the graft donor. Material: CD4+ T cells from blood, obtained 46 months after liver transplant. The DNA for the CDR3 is TGTGCCAGCGTTCGCCGGACTCGCTCCATCGAGCAGTACTTC. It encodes CASVRRTRSIEQYF.